Described below is a single TCR beta chain sequence and its context. Its antigen is as yet unknown. Across eight separate reactions for each sample, cDNA was made. TCRdb reanalyzed the 5' RACE reads and collapses them to one entry per CDR3 protein, without DNA. This repertoire includes about 380,000 distinct CDR3 sequences. This CDR3 contains 13 residues. Germline V gene lookup returns CDR1 SGHVS and CDR2 FQNEAQ. Investigators pulled total RNA out of whole blood and did not sort T cells. The data stem from a study of monozygotic twins with inflammatory bowel disease. Study-wide findings and caveats: Between concordant and discordant twins, repertoire similarity failed to differ, a result that limited power may explain. The data did not back a single strong IBD-associated clonotype or signal.

Sequencing used blood. This TCR came from a human donor with ulcerative colitis or Crohn's disease, or a healthy co-twin of an affected twin (not recorded which). The rearrangement uses TRBV7-8 and TRBJ2-1; TCRdb picks TRBD1, but there is no DNA to check that call. CDR3: CASSPRTGPEQFF.